Listed here are 9 T cell receptor beta chains from one sample, sequenced in a study of beta chain features in type 1 diabetes. Investigators reverse transcribed all isolated RNA, so they sequenced expressed TCRB transcripts. The data were produced by immunoSEQ multiplex PCR, yet TCRdb's version contains in-frame clones alone and is incomplete. The sample holds about 360,000 clones, around 13% seen once. For these TCRs, the target antigens are not known. Study results and limitations: Shortening that was moderate but significant affected the TCRB CDR3s of Type 1 diabetes patients in all four CD4+ subsets.

Material for sequencing was naive CD4+ T cells from blood. Source of these receptors: a woman in her late teens or twenties with type 1 diabetes.

A word on this clone: One end of the junction varies from germline; a read error may be responsible. The DNA for the CDR3 is TGTGCTAGCAGCTTAGAGGGGCAGGGGACCCAGTACTTC. Translated, it gives CASSLEGQGTQYF. This chain uses TRBV7-7 with TRBJ2-5; D possibly matches TRBD1 or TRBD2 (5 bases each). Germline values: CDR1 SSHAT, CDR2 FNYEAQ (reference sequence). This CDR3 region has 13 residues.

This clone was seen once. This chain uses TRBV5-4 with TRBJ2-3; TRBD2 might be the D (5 bases). The CDR3 has 16 residues. V shed 3 bases and J shed 1 base, with 15 bases lying between them. From germline, CDR1 is SGHNT and CDR2 YYREEE (reference sequence). The CDR3, as DNA: TGTGCCAGCAGCTCCCTCGTCAGCGGCGGCACAGATACGCAGTATTTT. Translation gives CASSSLVSGGTDTQYF.

The chain is built from TRBV9 and TRBJ2-3; 11 bases match TRBD2. Per the germline V gene, CDR1 is SGDLS and CDR2 is YYNGEE. Trimming removed 9 bases from V and 6 bases from J; junction bases left unmatched: 12. This CDR3 spans 15 amino acids. CDR3 DNA: TGTGCCACCTCAAATAGCGGGGGGGCCAGTGATACGCAGTATTTT. It encodes CATSNSGGASDTQYF.

The chain couples TRBV5-1 to TRBJ2-7, with 12 bases identical to TRBD1. The CDR3 length is 15 residues. Germline CDR1 and CDR2: SGHRS and YFSETQ. V was pared by 3 bases and J by 3 bases, with 4 bases of the junction left unmatched. CDR3 region: CASSWGQGALYEQYF. The CDR3 bases are TGCGCCAGCAGCTGGGGACAGGGGGCACTCTACGAGCAGTACTTC.

The chain couples TRBV29-1 to TRBJ1-3; no definite D call. The CDR3 sequence is 13 residues long. Germline CDR1 SQVTM, CDR2 ANQGSEA. The V end was cut by 3 bases, the J end by 6 bases, with 12 bases between. The CDR3 is CSVDFGVANTIYF. The CDR3 nucleotides read TGCAGCGTTGATTTCGGGGTCGCAAACACCATATATTTT.

This clone was counted a few times. V is TRBV18 and J is TRBJ1-1, with D possibly TRBD1 on 5 matching bases. The CDR3 has 16 amino acids. Germline assignment: CDR1 KGHSH and CDR2 LQKENI. V was shortened by 4 bases and J by 0 bases, with 15 bases between the two germline ends. CDR3 nucleotide sequence: TGTGCCAGCTCACGGGACCGAGCGGGTCTGAACACTGAAGCTTTCTTT. It translates to CASSRDRAGLNTEAFF.

There are a few counts of this clone. Different DNA sequences within this sample yield the same CDR3. The chain carries TRBV28 and TRBJ2-7, with 7 nucleotides matching TRBD1. Germline CDR1 MDHEN, CDR2 SYDVKM. The CDR3 sequence is 13 residues long. V gave up 6 bases and J gave up 2 bases; unmatched junction bases: 4. Here the CDR3 DNA reads TGTGCCAGCAGCCCGGGACAGACCTACGAGCAGTACTTC. Its protein product is CASSPGQTYEQYF.

The V gene is TRBV7-2, the J gene TRBJ1-5; perhaps TRBD1 as D (6 bases). CDR1 and CDR2 from the germline V gene are SGHTA and FQGNSA. The CDR3 is 13 amino acids. The V end lost 5 bases, the J end lost 4 bases, and 9 bases lay between the germline ends. The CDR3 here is CASSVGQNQPQHF. CDR3 sequence (DNA): TGTGCCAGCAGCGTCGGACAGAATCAGCCCCAGCATTTT.

This clone has just a few counts. In DNA form, the CDR3 reads TGTGCCAGCAGGCCGCCGGGACAGGGCTACGAGCAGTACTTC. This codes for CASRPPGQGYEQYF. V and J are TRBV6-5 and TRBJ2-7; 9 bases are a match to TRBD1. V lost 6 bases and J lost 3; bases outside the gene matches: 6. Germline CDR1 reads MNHEY; CDR2 reads SVGAGI. The CDR3 length is 14 residues.